This T cell receptor beta chain was recorded in a study of CD8+CD57+ T cells in acquired aplastic anemia. Study-level background: Mean yield of DNA from sorted CD4+ and CD8+ cells was 3 to 3.5 ug. Around 10 million reads were obtained on average for healthy donor CD4+ cells. Regarding the study as a whole: Found in both controls and patients were some 31 CD8+ CDR3 sequences. Simpson's diversity of CD8+ cells was not significantly different in patients compared with controls.

The use of genomic DNA as template underpinned the TCR beta VDJ and CDR3 profiling. TCRdb re-called the reads with MiXCR, one entry per CDR3 protein. There are about 170,000 distinct CDR3 sequences in the sample; roughly 63% occur only once, and about 41% lies in the top ten. About this clonotype: The antigen remains undetermined.

The specimen sequenced was sorted CD4+, CD8+, or CD8+CD57+ T cells (not recorded which) from PBMCs. The clonotype was recovered from a human donor in good health.

This CDR3 is CSARGQGAGTSGQETQYF. CDR3 coding DNA: TGCAGTGCTAGAGGACAGGGGGCCGGGACTAGCGGCCAAGAGACCCAGTACTTC. The V call is TRBV20-1, the J call TRBJ2-5; D is perhaps TRBD2 (11 bases). Per germline, CDR1 DFQATT and CDR2 SNEGSKA (reference sequence). This CDR3 comprises 18 residues. V lost 1 base to trimming and J lost 1 base, with 22 bases between them.